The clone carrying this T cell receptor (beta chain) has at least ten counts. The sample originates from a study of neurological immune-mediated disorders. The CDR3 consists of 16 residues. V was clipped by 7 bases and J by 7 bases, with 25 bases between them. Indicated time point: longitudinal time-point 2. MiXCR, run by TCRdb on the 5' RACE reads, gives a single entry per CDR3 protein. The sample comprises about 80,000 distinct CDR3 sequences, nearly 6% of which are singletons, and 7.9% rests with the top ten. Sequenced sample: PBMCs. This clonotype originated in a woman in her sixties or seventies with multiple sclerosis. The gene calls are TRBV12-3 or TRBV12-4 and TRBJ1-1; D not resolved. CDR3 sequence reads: CASTLWGVSYEGEAFF. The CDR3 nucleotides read TGTGCCAGCACCCTCTGGGGTGTTAGTTATGAGGGTGAAGCTTTCTTT.